This T cell receptor (beta chain) was captured by sequencing in a study of early T cells in non-severe SARS-CoV-2 infection. Study overall: RNA in bulk from unsorted whole blood was sequenced, and chains were unpaired.

Unique molecular identifiers (one per individual cDNA molecule) were attached. TCRdb re-called the 5' RACE reads through MiXCR, storing one row per CDR3 protein. The sample holds about 48,000 distinct CDR3 sequences, over 5% seen once. The CDR3 length is 11 residues. V was cut by 2 bases and J by 7 bases, with 5 bases left in between. CDR1 SEHNR and CDR2 FQNEAQ come from the germline V gene (reference sequence). This clonotype has more than one count but fewer than ten. Source material: whole blood. The sequence came from an adult who was a healthcare worker with PCR-confirmed SARS-CoV-2 infection or an uninfected control (not recorded which). This rearrangement joins TRBV7-9 to TRBJ1-1, with unresolved D. DNA for the CDR3: TGTGCCAGCAGCTTAATGAATGAAGCTTTCTTT. This sequence encodes CASSLMNEAFF. Full variable domain (rest looked up from reference TRBV7-9 and TRBJ1-1): DTGVSQNPRHKITKRGQNVTFRCDPISEHNRLYWYRQTLGQGPEFLTYFQNEAQLEKSRLLSDRFSAERPKGSFSTLEIQRTEQGDSAMYLCASSLMNEAFFGQGTRLTVV.